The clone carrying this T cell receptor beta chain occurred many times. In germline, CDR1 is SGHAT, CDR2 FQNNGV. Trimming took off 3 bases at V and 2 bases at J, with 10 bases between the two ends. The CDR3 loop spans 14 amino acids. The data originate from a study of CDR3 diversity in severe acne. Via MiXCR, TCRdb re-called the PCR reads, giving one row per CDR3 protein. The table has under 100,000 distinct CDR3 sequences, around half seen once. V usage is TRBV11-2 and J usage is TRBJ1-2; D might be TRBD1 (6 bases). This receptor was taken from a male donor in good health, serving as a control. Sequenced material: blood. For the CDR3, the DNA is TGTGCCAGCAGCTTGGCAGGGGACAACTATGGCTACACCTTC. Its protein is CASSLAGDNYGYTF.